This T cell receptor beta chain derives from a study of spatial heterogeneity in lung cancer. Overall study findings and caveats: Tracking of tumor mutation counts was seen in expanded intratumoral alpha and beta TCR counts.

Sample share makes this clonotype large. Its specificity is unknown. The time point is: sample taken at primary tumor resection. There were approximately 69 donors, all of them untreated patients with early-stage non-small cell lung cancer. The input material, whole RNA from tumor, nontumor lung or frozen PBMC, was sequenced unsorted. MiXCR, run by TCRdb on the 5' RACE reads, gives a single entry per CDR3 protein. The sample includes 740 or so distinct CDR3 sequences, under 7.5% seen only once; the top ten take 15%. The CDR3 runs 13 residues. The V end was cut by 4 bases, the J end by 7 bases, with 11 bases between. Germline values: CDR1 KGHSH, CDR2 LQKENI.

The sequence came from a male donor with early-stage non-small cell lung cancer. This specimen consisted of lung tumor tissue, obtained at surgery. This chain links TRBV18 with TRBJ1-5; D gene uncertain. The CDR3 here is CASSRLRNQPQHF. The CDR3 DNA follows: TGTGCCAGCTCACGGCTCAGGAACCAGCCCCAGCATTTT.